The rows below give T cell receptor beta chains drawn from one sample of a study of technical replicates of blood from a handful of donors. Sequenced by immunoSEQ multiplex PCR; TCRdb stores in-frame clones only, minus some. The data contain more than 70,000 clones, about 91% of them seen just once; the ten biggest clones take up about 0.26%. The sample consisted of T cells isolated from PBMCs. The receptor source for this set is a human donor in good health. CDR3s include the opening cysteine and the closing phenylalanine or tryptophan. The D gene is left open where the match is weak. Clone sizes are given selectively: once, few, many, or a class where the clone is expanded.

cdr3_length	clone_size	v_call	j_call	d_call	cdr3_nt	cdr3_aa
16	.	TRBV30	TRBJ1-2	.	TGTGCCTGGACTTCTCCCGACACCCGAGCTAACTATGGCTACACCTTC	CAWTSPDTRANYGYTF
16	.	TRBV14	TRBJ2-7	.	TGTGCCAGCAGCCACAGGGCTGGGCGGGGAGCCTACGAGCAGTACTTC	CASSHRAGRGAYEQYF
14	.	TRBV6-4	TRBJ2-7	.	TGTGCCAGCAGTGACTCGAACAGTTACTACGAGCAGTACTTC	CASSDSNSYYEQYF
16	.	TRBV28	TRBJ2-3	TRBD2	TGTGCCAGCAGTTGGGCTAGCGGGGGGGCAAGAGATACGCAGTATTTT	CASSWASGGARDTQYF
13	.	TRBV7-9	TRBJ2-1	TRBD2	TGTGCCAGCAGCCATACGGGGGGGATTGAGCAGTTCTTC	CASSHTGGIEQFF
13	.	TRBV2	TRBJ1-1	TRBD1	TGTGCCAGCAATAGAATGACAGGGACTGAAGCTTTCTTT	CASNRMTGTEAFF
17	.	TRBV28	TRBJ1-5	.	TGTGCCAGCAGACCTCGGGGGGCAAAAGGAAGCAATCAGCCCCAGCATTTT	CASRPRGAKGSNQPQHF
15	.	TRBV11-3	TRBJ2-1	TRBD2	TGTGCCAGCAGCTTAGAAGCGGGAATCCACAATGAGCAGTTCTTC	CASSLEAGIHNEQFF
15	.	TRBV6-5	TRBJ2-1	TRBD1	TGTGCCAGCAGGGGGACAGGGAGATCCTACAATGAGCAGTTCTTC	CASRGTGRSYNEQFF
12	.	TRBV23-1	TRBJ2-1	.	TGCGCCAGCGCCCCGGGACTCGATGAGCAGTTCTTC	CASAPGLDEQFF
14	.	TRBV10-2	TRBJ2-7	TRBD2	TGCGCCAGCAGCGTGACTAGCCCCTCGGAGGAGCAGTACTTC	CASSVTSPSEEQYF
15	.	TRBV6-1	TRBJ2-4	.	TGTGCCAGCATACAACCGGGAGCAGCCAAAAACATTCAGTACTTC	CASIQPGAAKNIQYF
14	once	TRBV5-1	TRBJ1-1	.	TGCGCCAGCAGCTTGGCAACAGGGTACACTGAAGCTTTCTTT	CASSLATGYTEAFF
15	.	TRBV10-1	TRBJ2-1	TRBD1	TGCGCCAGCAGTGAGCCGGGACAGGGGTACAATGAGCAGTTCTTC	CASSEPGQGYNEQFF
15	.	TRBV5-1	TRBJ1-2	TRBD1	TGCGCCAGCAGCGCTCAGGGGGCGCACGATTCTGGCTACACCTTC	CASSAQGAHDSGYTF
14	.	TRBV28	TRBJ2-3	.	TGTGCCAGCAGTTCGGGACACCGCGCAGATACGCAGTATTTT	CASSSGHRADTQYF
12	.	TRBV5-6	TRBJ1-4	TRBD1	TGTGCCAGCAGCGCTGGACAGGGGTACTCTTTTTTT	CASSAGQGYSFF
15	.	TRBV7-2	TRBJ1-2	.	TGTGCCAGCAGCTATACCGGGGGATCCTCCTATGGCTACACCTTC	CASSYTGGSSYGYTF
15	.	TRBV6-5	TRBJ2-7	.	TGTGCCAGCAGAATTGCAAGCGGTCTCTCCTACGAGCAGTACTTC	CASRIASGLSYEQYF
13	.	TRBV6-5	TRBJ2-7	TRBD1	TGTGCCAGCAGCTCGGGACAGGGCTACGAGCAGTACTTC	CASSSGQGYEQYF
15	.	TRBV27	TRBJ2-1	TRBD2	TGTGCCAGCAGTCCCGGACTAGCGGGGGACAATGAGCAGTTCTTC	CASSPGLAGDNEQFF
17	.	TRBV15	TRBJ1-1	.	TGTGCCACCAGCAGAGATAAGGGGGAGAAGGCTTACACTGAAGCTTTCTTT	CATSRDKGEKAYTEAFF
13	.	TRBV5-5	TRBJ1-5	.	TGTGCCAGCAGCTTGGCCGGGGATCAGCCCCAGCATTTT	CASSLAGDQPQHF
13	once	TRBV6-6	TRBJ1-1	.	TGTGCCAGCAGTCAACTATCGTACACTGAAGCTTTCTTT	CASSQLSYTEAFF
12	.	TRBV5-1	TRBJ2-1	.	TGCGCCAGCAACGTCGGTGCCAATGAGCAGTTCTTC	CASNVGANEQFF
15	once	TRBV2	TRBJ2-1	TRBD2	TGTGCCAGCAGTGATTTCCTAGCGGGGGGGGATGAGCAGTTCTTC	CASSDFLAGGDEQFF
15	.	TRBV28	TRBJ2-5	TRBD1	TGTGCCAGCAGTTTACCTGGACAGGGCCAAGAGACCCAGTACTTC	CASSLPGQGQETQYF
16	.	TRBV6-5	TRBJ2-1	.	TGTGCCAGCAGTTACTCCTATTTGCAGGGGAAGAATGAGCAGTTCTTC	CASSYSYLQGKNEQFF
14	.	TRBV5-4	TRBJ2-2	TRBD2	TGTGCCAGCAGCCTGACTAGCGACACCGGGGAGCTGTTTTTT	CASSLTSDTGELFF
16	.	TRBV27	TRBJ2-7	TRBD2	TGTGCCAGCAGTCCACGACTAGCGGGAGGCCCCTACGAGCAGTACTTC	CASSPRLAGGPYEQYF
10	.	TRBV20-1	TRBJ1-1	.	TGCAGTGCTAGAGATAGTAAAGCTTTCTTT	CSARDSKAFF
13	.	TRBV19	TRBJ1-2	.	TGTGCCAGTAGTATAGGCGGCAGGGAGGTCTGTATCTTC	CASSIGGREVCIF
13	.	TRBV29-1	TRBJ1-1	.	TGCAGCGTTGAAGGCAGGATGAACACTGAAGCTTTCTTT	CSVEGRMNTEAFF
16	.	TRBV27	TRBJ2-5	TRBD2	TGTGCCAGCAGTTTATGGGGACTAGCGGGACGGGAGACCCAGTACTTC	CASSLWGLAGRETQYF
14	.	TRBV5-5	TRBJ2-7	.	TGTGCCAGCAGCTTTCGGCAGACTCCCTACGAGCAGTACTTC	CASSFRQTPYEQYF
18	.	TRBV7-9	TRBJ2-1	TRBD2	TGTGCCAGCAGCCCTTTCAATGCCCGGCGGGAGGTTTACAATGAGCAGTTCTTC	CASSPFNARREVYNEQFF
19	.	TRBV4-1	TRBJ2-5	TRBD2	TGCGCCAGCAGCCAGCCAAGCGGGACTAGCGGGAGAGGGTGGGAGACCCAGTACTTC	CASSQPSGTSGRGWETQYF
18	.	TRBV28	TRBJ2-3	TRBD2	TGTGCCAGCAGTTTATTCGCGGGACTAGCGGGAGGTACAGATACGCAGTATTTT	CASSLFAGLAGGTDTQYF
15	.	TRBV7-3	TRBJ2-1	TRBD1	TGTGCCAGCAGCTTAGAGGGGGCCTCCTACAATGAGCAGTTCTTC	CASSLEGASYNEQFF
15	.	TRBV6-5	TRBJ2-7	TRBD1	TGTGCCAGCAGTTACTGGGGACAGGGGGCGAACGAGCAGTACTTC	CASSYWGQGANEQYF
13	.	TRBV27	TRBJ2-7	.	TGTGCCAGCAGTCCGGGAAAGGCCTACGAGCAGTACTTC	CASSPGKAYEQYF
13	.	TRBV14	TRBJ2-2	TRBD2	TGTGCCAGCAGAAGCCTAGCGGCCGGGGAGCTGTTTTTT	CASRSLAAGELFF
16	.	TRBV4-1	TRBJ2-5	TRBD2	TGCGCCAGCAGCCCGGGGGGTCGTCCGGGGAGAGAGACCCAGTACTTC	CASSPGGRPGRETQYF
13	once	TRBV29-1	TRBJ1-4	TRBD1	TGCAGCGTTGTTCGGACAGGGAGCGAAAAACTGTTTTTT	CSVVRTGSEKLFF
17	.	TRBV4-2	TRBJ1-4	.	TGTGCCAGCAGCCAAGACGTATTGCACTTGCTTCCGGAAAAACTGTTTTTT	CASSQDVLHLLPEKLFF
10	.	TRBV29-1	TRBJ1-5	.	TGCAGCGTTTACTCCGGGACACAGCATTTT	CSVYSGTQHF
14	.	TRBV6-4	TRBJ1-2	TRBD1	TGTGCCAGCAGTGAGGGGACAGAGATCTATGGCTACACCTTC	CASSEGTEIYGYTF
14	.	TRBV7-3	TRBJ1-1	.	TGTGCCAGCAGCCCGGACAACATGAACACTGAAGCTTTCTTT	CASSPDNMNTEAFF
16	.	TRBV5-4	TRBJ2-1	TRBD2	TGTGCCAGCAGCTTGGCCATCCGGCTAGCGGACAATGAGCAGTTCTTC	CASSLAIRLADNEQFF
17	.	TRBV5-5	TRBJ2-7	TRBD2	TGTGCCAGCAGCTTGGATAGGGCAAGCGGGACCCCCTACGAGCAGTACTTC	CASSLDRASGTPYEQYF
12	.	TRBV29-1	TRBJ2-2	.	TGCAGCCTTGAATTGAGTACCGGGGAGCTGTTTTTT	CSLELSTGELFF
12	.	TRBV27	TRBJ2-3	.	TGTGCCACCTCGGGAAGAGCAGATACGCAGTATTTT	CATSGRADTQYF